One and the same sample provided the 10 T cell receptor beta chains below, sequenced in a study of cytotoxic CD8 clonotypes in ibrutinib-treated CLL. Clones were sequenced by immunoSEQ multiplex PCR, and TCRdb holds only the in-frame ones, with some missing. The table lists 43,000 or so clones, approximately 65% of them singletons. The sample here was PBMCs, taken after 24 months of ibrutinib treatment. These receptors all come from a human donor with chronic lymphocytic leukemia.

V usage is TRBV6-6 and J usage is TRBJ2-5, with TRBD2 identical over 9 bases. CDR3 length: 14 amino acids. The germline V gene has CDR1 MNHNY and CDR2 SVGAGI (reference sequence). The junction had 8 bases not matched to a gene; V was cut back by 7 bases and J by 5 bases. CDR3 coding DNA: TGTGCCAGCACTATATCCAGCGGGAGGGAGACCCAGTACTTC. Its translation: CASTISSGRETQYF.

The CDR3 bases are TGTGCCTGGAGTCAGGACTATATGAACACTGAAGCTTTCTTT. Encoded protein: CAWSQDYMNTEAFF. The V call is TRBV30, the J call TRBJ1-1, with D hard to call. Germline loops: CDR1 GTSNPN, CDR2 SVGIG (reference sequence). The CDR3 totals 14 residues. Trimming stripped 2 bases from V and 0 bases from J, with 10 bases between.

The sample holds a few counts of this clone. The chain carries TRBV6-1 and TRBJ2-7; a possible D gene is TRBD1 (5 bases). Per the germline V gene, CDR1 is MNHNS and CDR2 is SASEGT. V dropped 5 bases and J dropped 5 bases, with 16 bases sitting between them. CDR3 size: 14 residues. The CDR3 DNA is TGTGCCAGCAGTCGACAGCAACTAACCCACGAGCAGTACTTC. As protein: CASSRQQLTHEQYF.

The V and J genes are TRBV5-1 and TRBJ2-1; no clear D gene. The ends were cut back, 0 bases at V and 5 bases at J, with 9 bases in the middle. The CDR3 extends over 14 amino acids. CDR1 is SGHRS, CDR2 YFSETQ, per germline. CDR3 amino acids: CASSLGGVDNEQFF. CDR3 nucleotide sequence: TGCGCCAGCAGCTTGGGTGGAGTGGACAATGAGCAGTTCTTC. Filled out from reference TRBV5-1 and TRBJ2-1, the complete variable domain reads KAGVTQTPRYLIKTRGQQVTLSCSPISGHRSVSWYQQTPGQGLQFLFEYFSETQRNKGNFPGRFSGRQFSNSRSEMNVSTLELGDSALYLCASSLGGVDNEQFFGPGTRLTVL.

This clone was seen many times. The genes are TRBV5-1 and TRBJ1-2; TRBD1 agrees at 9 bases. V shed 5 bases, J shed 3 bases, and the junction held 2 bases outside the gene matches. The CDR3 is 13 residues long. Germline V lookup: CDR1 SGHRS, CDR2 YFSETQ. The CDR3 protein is CASRRDRDYGYTF. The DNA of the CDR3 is TGCGCCAGCAGGAGGGACAGGGACTATGGCTACACCTTC.

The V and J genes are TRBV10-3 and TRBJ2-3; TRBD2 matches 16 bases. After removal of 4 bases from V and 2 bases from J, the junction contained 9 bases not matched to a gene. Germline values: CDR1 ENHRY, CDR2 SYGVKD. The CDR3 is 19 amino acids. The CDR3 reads CAISGGLAGGEGITDTQYF. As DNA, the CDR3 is TGTGCCATCAGTGGGGGACTAGCGGGAGGGGAGGGGATCACAGATACGCAGTATTTT.

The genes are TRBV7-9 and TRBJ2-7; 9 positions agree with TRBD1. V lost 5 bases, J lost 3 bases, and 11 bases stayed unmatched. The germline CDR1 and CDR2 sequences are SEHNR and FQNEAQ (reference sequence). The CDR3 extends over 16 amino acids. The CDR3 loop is CASSPTGGRLYYEQYF. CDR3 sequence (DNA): TGTGCCAGCAGCCCTACAGGGGGCAGGCTCTACTACGAGCAGTACTTC.

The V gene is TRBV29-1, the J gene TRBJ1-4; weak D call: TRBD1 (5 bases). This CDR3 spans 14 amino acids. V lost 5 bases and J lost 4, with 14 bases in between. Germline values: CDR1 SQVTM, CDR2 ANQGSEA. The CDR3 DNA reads TGCAGCGTTTGGTTGGTGGGGGTTAATGAAAAACTGTTTTTT. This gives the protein CSVWLVGVNEKLFF. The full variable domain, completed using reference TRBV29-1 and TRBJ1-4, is SAVISQKPSRDICQRGTSLTIQCQVDSQVTMMFWYRQQPGQSLTLIATANQGSEATYESGFVIDKFPISRPNLTFSTLTVSNMSPEDSSIYLCSVWLVGVNEKLFFGSGTQLSVL.

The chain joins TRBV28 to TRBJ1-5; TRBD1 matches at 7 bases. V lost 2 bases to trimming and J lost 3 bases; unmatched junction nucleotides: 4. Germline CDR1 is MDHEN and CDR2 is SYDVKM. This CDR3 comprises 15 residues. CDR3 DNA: TGTGCCAGCAGTTTACTCGACAGGGTCAATCAGCCCCAGCATTTT. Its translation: CASSLLDRVNQPQHF. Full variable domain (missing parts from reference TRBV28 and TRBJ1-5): DVKVTQSSRYLVKRTGEKVFLECVQDMDHENMFWYRQDPGLGLRLIYFSYDVKMKEKGDIPEGYSVSREKKERFSLILESASTNQTSMYLCASSLLDRVNQPQHFGDGTRLSIL.

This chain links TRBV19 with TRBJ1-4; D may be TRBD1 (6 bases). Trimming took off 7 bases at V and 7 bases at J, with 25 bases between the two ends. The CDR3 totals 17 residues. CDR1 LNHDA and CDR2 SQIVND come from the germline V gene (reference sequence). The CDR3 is CASTLLRGGSEREKLFF. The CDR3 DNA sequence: TGTGCCAGTACCTTGCTCAGAGGGGGTAGTGAACGTGAAAAACTGTTTTTT.